This T cell receptor (beta chain) was sequenced during a study of CD8+CD57+ T cells in acquired aplastic anemia. Study background: Recorded DNA amounts for sorted CD4+ and CD8+ cells had an average of approximately 3 ug.

The study profiled TCR beta VDJ and CDR3 using genomic DNA as template. MiXCR, run by TCRdb on the reads, gives a single entry per CDR3 protein. The table records some 190,000 distinct CDR3 sequences, approximately 49% of them present only once. The study, taken as a whole, reports: The same twenty-nine CD8+ CDR3 sequences occurred in patients and in controls.

The length of the CDR3 is 13 residues. Germline CDR1 is SNHLY and CDR2 is FYNNEI. Trimming cost V 7 bases and J 4 bases, with 14 bases left between them. Comment on this clonotype: Its cognate antigen is unknown.

The material sequenced was sorted CD4+, CD8+, or CD8+CD57+ T cells (not recorded which) from PBMCs. The TCR was taken from a human donor in good health. This sequence joins TRBV2 and TRBJ2-7, with a weak D call TRBD1 (5 bases). For the CDR3, the DNA is TGTGCCAGCAACCTACAGGTAGAATACGAGCAGTACTTC. Residues: CASNLQVEYEQYF.